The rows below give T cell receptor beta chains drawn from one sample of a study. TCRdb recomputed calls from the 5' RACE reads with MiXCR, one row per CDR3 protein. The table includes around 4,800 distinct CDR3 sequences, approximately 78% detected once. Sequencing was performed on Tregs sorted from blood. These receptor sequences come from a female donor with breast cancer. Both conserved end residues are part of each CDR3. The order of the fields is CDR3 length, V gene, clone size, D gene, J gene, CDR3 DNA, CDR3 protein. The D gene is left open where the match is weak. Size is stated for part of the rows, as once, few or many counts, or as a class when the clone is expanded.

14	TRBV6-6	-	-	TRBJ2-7	TGTGCCAGCGGTGTACAGGGGGAGGGAGGCGAGCAGTACTTC	CASGVQGEGGEQYF
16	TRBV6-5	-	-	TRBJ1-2	TGTGCCAGCAGTTACTCGGTAGGGAGGTCGGCGGAAGGCTACACCTTC	CASSYSVGRSAEGYTF
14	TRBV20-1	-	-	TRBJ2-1	TGCAGTGCTAGTTACGCGGAGATCTACAATGAGCAGTTCTTC	CSASYAEIYNEQFF
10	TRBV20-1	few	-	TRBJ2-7	TGCAGGTGGGGCTCCTACGAGCAGTACTTC	CRWGSYEQYF
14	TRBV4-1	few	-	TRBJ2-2	TGCGCCAGCAGCCAAGCACCGAACACCGGGGAGCTGTTTTTT	CASSQAPNTGELFF
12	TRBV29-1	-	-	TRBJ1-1	TGCAGCGTTGATGAGGAGAACCCTGAAGCTTTCTTT	CSVDEENPEAFF
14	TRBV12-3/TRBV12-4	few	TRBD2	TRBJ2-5	TGTGCCAGCACCCCGGGGGGTAGCCAAGAGACCCAGTACTTC	CASTPGGSQETQYF
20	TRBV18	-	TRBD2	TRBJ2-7	TGTGCCAGCTCACAGACTCGACGTGGACTAGCGGGGGGTACTCAGAGCGAGCAGTACTTC	CASSQTRRGLAGGTQSEQYF
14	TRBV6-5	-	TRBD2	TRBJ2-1	TGTGCCAGCAGTTACGGGACTAGCGGGGGTGAGCAGTTCTTC	CASSYGTSGGEQFF
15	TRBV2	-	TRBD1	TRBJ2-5	TGTGCCAGCAGTAGACAGGGGAAAAATGGGGAGACCCAGTACTTC	CASSRQGKNGETQYF
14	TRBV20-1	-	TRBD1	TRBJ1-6	TGCAGTGCTCGACAGGGAGTAAATAATTCACCCCTCCACTTT	CSARQGVNNSPLHF
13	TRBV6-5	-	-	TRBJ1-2	TGTGCCAGCAGCAACGGGGGGCAGTATGGCTACACCTTC	CASSNGGQYGYTF
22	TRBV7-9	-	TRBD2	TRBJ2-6	TGTGCCAGCAGCTTAGTTGGCGGGCACGGACTAGCGGGAGGATCTGGGGCCAACGTCCTGACTTTC	CASSLVGGHGLAGGSGANVLTF
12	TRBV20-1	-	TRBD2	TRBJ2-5	TGCAGTGCGAGACTAGCGGGAGGGGACCAGTACTTC	CSARLAGGDQYF
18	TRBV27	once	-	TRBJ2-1	TGTGCCAGCAGTCCCCAGTCTCTGTTGTTGGGGGGAGGTGGTGAGCAGTTCTTC	CASSPQSLLLGGGGEQFF
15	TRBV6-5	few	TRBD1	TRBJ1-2	TGTGCCAGCAGCACAGGACAGGGGGCGAACTATGGCTACACCTTC	CASSTGQGANYGYTF
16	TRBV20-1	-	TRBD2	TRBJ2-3	TGCAGTGCTACCCACCCCGCAACTAGCGGGAGGTTGACGCAGTATTTT	CSATHPATSGRLTQYF
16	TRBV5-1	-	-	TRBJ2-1	TGCGCCAGCAGCTCCGGACAAATCTTACTGGACGATGAGCAGTTCTTC	CASSSGQILLDDEQFF
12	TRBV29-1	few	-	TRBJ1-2	TGCAGCGTTGTCATGGAAAACTATGGCTACACCTTC	CSVVMENYGYTF
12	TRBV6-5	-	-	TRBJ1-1	TGTGCCAGCAGCACCGGACAGTCTGAAGCTTTCTTT	CASSTGQSEAFF
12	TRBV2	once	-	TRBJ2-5	TGTGCCAGCAGTGCCCGGCAAGAGACCCAGTACTTC	CASSARQETQYF
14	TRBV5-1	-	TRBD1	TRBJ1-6	TGCGCCAGCAGCTCAGGGGGCTCAGGATCACCCCTCCACTTT	CASSSGGSGSPLHF
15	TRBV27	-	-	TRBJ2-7	TGTGCCAGCACCCTACGATCGGGGAACTCCTACGAGCAGTACTTC	CASTLRSGNSYEQYF
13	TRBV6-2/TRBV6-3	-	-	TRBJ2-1	TGTGCCGCCGGGCCCGCTACCTACAATGAGCAGTTCTTC	CAAGPATYNEQFF
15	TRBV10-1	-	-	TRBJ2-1	TGCGCCAGCCCCGAGAGGCAGGCAGTAGGCAATGAGCAGTTCTTC	CASPERQAVGNEQFF
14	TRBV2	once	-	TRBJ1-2	TGTGCCAGCAGTGAAGTGGTAGGGTCCGGTGGCTACACCTTC	CASSEVVGSGGYTF
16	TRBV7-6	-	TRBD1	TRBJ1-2	TGTGCCAGCAGCTCTTCCCGGGACAGGAGTAACTATGGCTACACCTTC	CASSSSRDRSNYGYTF
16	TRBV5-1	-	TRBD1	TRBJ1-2	TGCGCCAGCAGCTTGGGTCAGGGGGGATATGACTATGGCTACACCTTC	CASSLGQGGYDYGYTF
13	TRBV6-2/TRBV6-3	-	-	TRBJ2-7	TGTGCCGGAAGGGACGGAAGCTCCTACGAGCAGTACTTC	CAGRDGSSYEQYF
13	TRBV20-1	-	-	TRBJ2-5	TGCAGTGCCCAGAGGGGACTGCAAGAGACCCAGTACTTC	CSAQRGLQETQYF
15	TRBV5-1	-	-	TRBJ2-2	TGCGCCAGCAGCCCCCTAGCTCCCGACACCGGGGAGCTGTTTTTT	CASSPLAPDTGELFF
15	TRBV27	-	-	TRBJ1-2	TGTGCCAGCAGTTTATCGGGGGGGGGCTTCTATGGCTACACCTTC	CASSLSGGGFYGYTF
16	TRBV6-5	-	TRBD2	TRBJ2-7	TGTGCCAGCAGCCCCGGCCGTAGCGGGAGCGGGAACGAGCAGTACTTC	CASSPGRSGSGNEQYF
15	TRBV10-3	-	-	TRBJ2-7	TGTGCCATCAGTGATGGCGGCTCCAGCTCCTACGAGCAGTACTTC	CAISDGGSSSYEQYF
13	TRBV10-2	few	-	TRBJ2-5	TGCGCCAGCAAACACTTGAATCAAGAGACCCAGTACTTC	CASKHLNQETQYF
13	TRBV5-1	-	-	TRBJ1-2	TGCGCCAGCAGCTTGTCACAGAACTATGGCTACACCTTC	CASSLSQNYGYTF
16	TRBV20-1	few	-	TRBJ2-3	TGCAGTGCTAGGACCCCCGAAAACTCAAGGACAGATACGCAGTATTTT	CSARTPENSRTDTQYF
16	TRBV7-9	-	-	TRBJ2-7	TGTGCCAGCAGCTTAGGGCAAATTAAAACTTTCTACGAGCAGTACTTC	CASSLGQIKTFYEQYF
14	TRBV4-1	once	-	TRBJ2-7	TGCGCCAGCAGCCAAACTCCCACCCCCTACGAGCAGTACTTC	CASSQTPTPYEQYF
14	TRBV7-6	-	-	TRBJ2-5	TGTGCCAGCAGCCCAGTGGGGCACGTAGAGACCCAGTACTTC	CASSPVGHVETQYF
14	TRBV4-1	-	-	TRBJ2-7	TGCGCCAGCAGCCAAGGGACGGGAGATTACGAGCAGTACTTC	CASSQGTGDYEQYF
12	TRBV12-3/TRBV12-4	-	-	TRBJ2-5	TGTGCCAGCAGGCACCTCCAAGAGACCCAGTACTTC	CASRHLQETQYF
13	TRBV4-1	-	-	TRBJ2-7	TGCGCCAGCAGCCAAGAGATAACCTACGAGCAGTACTTC	CASSQEITYEQYF
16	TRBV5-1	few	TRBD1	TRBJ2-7	TGCGCCAGCAGCTTTGGAGACGGGACAGGGTTTTACGAGCAGTACTTC	CASSFGDGTGFYEQYF
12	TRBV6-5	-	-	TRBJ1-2	TGTGCCAGCAGCCAGGGGAACTATGGCTACACCTTC	CASSQGNYGYTF
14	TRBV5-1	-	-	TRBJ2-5	TGCGCCAGCAGCGATGGGACGGATCAAGAGACCCAGTACTTC	CASSDGTDQETQYF
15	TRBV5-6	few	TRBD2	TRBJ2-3	TGTGCCAGCAGCCCCCGACTAGCGGGAACAGATACGCAGTATTTT	CASSPRLAGTDTQYF
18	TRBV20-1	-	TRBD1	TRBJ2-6	TGCAGTGCTAGAGAGACCGGGACAGGGGTCCCTGGGGCCAACGTCCTGACTTTC	CSARETGTGVPGANVLTF